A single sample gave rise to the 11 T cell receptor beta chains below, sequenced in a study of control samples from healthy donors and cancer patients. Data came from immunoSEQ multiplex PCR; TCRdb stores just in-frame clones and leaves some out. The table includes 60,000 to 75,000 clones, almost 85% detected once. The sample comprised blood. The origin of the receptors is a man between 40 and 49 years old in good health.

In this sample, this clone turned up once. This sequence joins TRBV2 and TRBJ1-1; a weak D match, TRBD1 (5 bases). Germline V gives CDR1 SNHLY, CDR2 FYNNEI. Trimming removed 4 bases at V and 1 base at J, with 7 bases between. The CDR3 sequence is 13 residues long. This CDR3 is CASSGQWNTEAFF. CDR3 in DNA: TGTGCCAGCAGTGGACAGTGGAACACTGAAGCTTTCTTT.

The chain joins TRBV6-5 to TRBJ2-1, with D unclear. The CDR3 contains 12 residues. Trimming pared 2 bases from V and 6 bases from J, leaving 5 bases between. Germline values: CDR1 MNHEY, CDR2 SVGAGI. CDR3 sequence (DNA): TGTGCCAGCAGTTACGCGGCCAATGAGCAGTTCTTC. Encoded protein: CASSYAANEQFF.

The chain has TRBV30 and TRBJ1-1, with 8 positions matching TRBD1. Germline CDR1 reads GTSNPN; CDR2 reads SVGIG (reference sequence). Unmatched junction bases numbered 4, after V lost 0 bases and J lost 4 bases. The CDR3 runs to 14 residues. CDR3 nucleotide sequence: TGTGCCTGGAGTGTACTTACAGGGGGCACTGAAGCTTTCTTT. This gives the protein CAWSVLTGGTEAFF.

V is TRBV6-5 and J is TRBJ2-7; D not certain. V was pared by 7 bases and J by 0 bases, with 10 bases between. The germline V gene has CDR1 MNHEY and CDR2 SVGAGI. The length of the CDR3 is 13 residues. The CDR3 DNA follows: TGTGCCAGCACTCTCCCGTACTCCTACGAGCAGTACTTC. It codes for CASTLPYSYEQYF.

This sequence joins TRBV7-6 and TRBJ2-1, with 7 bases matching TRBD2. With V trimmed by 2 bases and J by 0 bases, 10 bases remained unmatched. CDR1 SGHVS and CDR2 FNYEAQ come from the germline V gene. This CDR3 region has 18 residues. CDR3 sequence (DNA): TGTGCCAGCAGCTTATTGCCTAGCGGAGGGAGCTCCTACAATGAGCAGTTCTTC. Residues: CASSLLPSGGSSYNEQFF. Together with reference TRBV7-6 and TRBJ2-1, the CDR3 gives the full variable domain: GAGVSQSPRYKVTKRGQDVALRCDPISGHVSLYWYRQALGQGPEFLTYFNYEAQQDKSGLPNDRFSAERPEGSISTLTIQRTEQRDSAMYRCASSLLPSGGSSYNEQFFGPGTRLTVL.

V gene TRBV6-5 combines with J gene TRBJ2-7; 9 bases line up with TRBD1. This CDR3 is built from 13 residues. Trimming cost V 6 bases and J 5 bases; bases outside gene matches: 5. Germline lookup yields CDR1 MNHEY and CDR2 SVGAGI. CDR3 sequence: CASREGQGDEQYF. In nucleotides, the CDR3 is TGTGCCAGCAGAGAGGGACAGGGCGACGAGCAGTACTTC.

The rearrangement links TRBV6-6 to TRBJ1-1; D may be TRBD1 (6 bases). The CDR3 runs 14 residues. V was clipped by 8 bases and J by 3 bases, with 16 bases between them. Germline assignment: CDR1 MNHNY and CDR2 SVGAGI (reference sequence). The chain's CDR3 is CASLPGVWDTEAFF. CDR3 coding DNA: TGTGCCAGCTTGCCAGGGGTGTGGGACACTGAAGCTTTCTTT.

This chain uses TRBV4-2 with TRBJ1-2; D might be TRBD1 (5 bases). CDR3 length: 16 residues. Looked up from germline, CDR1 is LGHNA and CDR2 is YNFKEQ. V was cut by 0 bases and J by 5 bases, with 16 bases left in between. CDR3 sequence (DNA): TGTGCCAGCAGCCAAGAGGGTACAGGCGCGGGTTATGGCTACACCTTC. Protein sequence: CASSQEGTGAGYGYTF.

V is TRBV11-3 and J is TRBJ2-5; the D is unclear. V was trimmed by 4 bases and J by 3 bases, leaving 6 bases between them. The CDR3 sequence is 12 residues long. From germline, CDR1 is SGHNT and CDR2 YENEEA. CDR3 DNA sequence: TGTGCCAGCAGCTCCCCTAAAGAGACCCAGTACTTC. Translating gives CASSSPKETQYF. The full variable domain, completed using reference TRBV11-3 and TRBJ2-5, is EAGVVQSPRYKIIEKKQPVAFWCNPISGHNTLYWYLQNLGQGPELLIRYENEEAVDDSQLPKDRFSAERLKGVDSTLKIQPAELGDSAVYLCASSSPKETQYFGPGTRLLVL.

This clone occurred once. In nucleotides, the CDR3 is TGTGCCAGCAGCTTCATACGGTTCGACACAGATACGCAGTATTTT. This sequence encodes CASSFIRFDTDTQYF. V and J are TRBV11-3 and TRBJ2-3; D uncertain. The CDR3 consists of 15 residues. Germline loops: CDR1 SGHNT, CDR2 YENEEA. The ends were cut back, 3 bases at V and 2 bases at J, with 12 bases in the middle.

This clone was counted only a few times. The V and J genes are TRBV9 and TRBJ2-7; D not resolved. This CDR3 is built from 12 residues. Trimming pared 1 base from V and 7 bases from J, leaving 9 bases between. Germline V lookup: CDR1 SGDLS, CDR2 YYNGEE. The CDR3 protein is CASSVLPPEQYF. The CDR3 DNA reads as TGTGCCAGCAGCGTACTACCGCCGGAGCAGTACTTC. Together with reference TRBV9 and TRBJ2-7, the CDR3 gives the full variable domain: DSGVTQTPKHLITATGQRVTLRCSPRSGDLSVYWYQQSLDQGLQFLIQYYNGEERAKGNILERFSAQQFPDLHSELNLSSLELGDSALYFCASSVLPPEQYFGPGTRLTVT.